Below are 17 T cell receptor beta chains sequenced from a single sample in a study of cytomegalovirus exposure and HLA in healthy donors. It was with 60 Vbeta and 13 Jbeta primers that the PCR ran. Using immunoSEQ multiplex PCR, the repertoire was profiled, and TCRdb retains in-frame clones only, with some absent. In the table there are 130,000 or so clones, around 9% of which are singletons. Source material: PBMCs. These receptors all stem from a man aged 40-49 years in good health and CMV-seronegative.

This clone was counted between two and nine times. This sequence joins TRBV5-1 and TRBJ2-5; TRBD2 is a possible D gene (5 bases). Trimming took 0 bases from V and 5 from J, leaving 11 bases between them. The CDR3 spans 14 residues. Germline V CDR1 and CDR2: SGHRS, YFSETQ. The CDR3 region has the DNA TGCGCCAGCAGCTTGGTTAGGACTGAGGAGACCCAGTACTTC. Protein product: CASSLVRTEETQYF.

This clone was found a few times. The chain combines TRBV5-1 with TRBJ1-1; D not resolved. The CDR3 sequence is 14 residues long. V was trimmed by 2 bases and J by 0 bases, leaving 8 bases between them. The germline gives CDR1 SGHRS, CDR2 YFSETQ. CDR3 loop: CASSLQTVNTEAFF. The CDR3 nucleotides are TGCGCCAGCAGCTTACAGACGGTGAACACTGAAGCTTTCTTT.

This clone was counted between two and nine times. CDR3 in DNA: TGCGCCAGCAGCCCTAGAACAGGTCTGAACACTGAAGCTTTCTTT. Its protein product is CASSPRTGLNTEAFF. This chain connects TRBV5-1 to TRBJ1-1; possible D gene TRBD1, 5 bases. CDR3 length equals 15 residues. The V gene lost 4 bases and the J gene lost 0 bases, with 13 bases spanning the gap. The germline gives CDR1 SGHRS, CDR2 YFSETQ.

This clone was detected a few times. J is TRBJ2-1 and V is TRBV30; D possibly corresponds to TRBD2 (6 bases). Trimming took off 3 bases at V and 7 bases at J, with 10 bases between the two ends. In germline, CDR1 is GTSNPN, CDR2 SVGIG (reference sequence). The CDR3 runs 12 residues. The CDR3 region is CAWRTEGNEQFF. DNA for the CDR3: TGTGCCTGGAGAACGGAGGGGAATGAGCAGTTCTTC.

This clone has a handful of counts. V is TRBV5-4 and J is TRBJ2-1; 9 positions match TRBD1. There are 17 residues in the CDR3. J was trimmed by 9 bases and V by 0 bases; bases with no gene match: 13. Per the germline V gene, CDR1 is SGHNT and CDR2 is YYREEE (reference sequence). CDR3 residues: CASSLDFGTGLIGEQFF. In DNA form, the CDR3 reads TGTGCCAGCAGCTTGGACTTTGGGACAGGGTTGATCGGTGAGCAGTTCTTC.

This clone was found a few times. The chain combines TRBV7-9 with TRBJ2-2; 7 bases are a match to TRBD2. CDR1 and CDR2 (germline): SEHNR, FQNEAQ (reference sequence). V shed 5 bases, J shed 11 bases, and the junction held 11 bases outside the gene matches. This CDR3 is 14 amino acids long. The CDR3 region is CASSTPTSGGELFF. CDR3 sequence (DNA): TGTGCCAGCAGCACCCCGACCTCGGGGGGAGAGCTGTTTTTT.

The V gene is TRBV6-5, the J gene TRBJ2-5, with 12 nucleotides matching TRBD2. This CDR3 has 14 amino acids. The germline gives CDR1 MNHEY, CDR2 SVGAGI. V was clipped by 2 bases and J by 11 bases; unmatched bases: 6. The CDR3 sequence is CASSYKLAGGEQYF. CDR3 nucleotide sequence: TGTGCCAGCAGTTACAAACTAGCGGGGGGAGAGCAGTACTTC.

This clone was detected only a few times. CDR3 DNA sequence: TGTGCCAGCAGCCTCGGGACTATGAGCTCCTACGAGCAGTACTTC. The encoded protein is CASSLGTMSSYEQYF. This chain joins TRBV5-4 and TRBJ2-7, with 7 bases fitting TRBD2. There are 15 residues in the CDR3. Per germline, CDR1 SGHNT and CDR2 YYREEE (reference sequence). Trimming cost V 4 bases and J 0 bases; bases outside gene matches: 7.

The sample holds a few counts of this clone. CDR3 sequence: CASSPAGTREYGYTF. The CDR3 DNA is TGTGCCAGCAGCCCGGCCGGGACCCGGGAGTATGGCTACACCTTC. This chain joins TRBV11-2 and TRBJ1-2; TRBD1 might be the D (5 bases). Germline CDR1 is SGHAT and CDR2 is FQNNGV. Deletions cut 5 bases from V and 5 bases from J, with 18 bases between. The CDR3 sequence is 15 residues long.

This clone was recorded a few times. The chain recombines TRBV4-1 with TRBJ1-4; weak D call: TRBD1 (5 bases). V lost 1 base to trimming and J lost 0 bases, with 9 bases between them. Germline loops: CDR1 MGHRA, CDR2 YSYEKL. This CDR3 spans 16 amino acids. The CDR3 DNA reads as TGCGCCAGCAGCCAAGGGGGACTACCAACTAATGAAAAACTGTTTTTT. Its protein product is CASSQGGLPTNEKLFF.

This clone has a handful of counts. CDR3 coding DNA: TGTGCCAGCAGCTTAGGTGGAGATCAGCCCCAGCATTTT. Its translation is CASSLGGDQPQHF. This chain links TRBV11-2 with TRBJ1-5; D gene unclear. The CDR3 is 13 amino acids. Between the trimmed V and J ends, which lost 1 base and 5 bases, there was a span of 6 bases. Germline CDR1 reads SGHAT; CDR2 reads FQNNGV. Complete variable domain (other parts from reference TRBV11-2 and TRBJ1-5): EAGVAQSPRYKIIEKRQSVAFWCNPISGHATLYWYQQILGQGPKLLIQFQNNGVVDDSQLPKDRFSAERLKGVDSTLKIQPAKLEDSAVYLCASSLGGDQPQHFGDGTRLSIL.

The CDR3 region has the DNA TGTGCCAGCAGTACCGGGACAAATTTGGTAGCTTTCTTT. This encodes CASSTGTNLVAFF. The chain joins TRBV6-6 to TRBJ1-1, with D tentatively TRBD1 (6 bases). Per germline, CDR1 MNHNY and CDR2 SVGAGI (reference sequence). The CDR3 totals 13 residues. V was shortened by 5 bases and J by 10 bases, with 17 bases between the two germline ends.

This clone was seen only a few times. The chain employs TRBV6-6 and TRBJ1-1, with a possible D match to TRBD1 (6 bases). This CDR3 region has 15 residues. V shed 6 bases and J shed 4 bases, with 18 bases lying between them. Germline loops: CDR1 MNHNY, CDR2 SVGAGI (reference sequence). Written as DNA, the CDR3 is TGTGCCAGCAGGCAAAGGACAGAACTTAGCACTGAAGCTTTCTTT. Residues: CASRQRTELSTEAFF.

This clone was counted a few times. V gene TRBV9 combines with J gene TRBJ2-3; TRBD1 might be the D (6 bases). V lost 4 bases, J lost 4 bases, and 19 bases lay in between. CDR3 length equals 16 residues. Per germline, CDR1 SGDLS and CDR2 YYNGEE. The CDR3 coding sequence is TGTGCCAGCAGCATCTGGGACACCGTCCCTGCAGATACGCAGTATTTT. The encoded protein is CASSIWDTVPADTQYF.

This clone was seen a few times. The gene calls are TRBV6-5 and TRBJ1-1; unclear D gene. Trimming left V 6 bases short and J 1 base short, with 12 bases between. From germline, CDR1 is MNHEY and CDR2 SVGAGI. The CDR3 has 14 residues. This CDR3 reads CASRIHYRNTEAFF. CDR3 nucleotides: TGTGCCAGCAGGATACATTACAGGAACACTGAAGCTTTCTTT.

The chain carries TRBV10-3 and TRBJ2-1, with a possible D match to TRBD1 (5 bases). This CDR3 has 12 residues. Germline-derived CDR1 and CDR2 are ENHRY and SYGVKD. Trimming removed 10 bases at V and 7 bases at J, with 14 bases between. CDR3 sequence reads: CANKGQGNEQFF. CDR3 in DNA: TGTGCCAACAAAGGTCAGGGAAATGAGCAGTTCTTC.

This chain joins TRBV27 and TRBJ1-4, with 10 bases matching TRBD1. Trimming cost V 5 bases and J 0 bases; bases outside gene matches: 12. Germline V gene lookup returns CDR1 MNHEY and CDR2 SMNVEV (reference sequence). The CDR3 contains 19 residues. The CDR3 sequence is CASSPTLGQGDPTNEKLFF. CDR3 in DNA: TGTGCCAGCAGTCCAACCCTTGGACAGGGGGACCCAACTAATGAAAAACTGTTTTTT.